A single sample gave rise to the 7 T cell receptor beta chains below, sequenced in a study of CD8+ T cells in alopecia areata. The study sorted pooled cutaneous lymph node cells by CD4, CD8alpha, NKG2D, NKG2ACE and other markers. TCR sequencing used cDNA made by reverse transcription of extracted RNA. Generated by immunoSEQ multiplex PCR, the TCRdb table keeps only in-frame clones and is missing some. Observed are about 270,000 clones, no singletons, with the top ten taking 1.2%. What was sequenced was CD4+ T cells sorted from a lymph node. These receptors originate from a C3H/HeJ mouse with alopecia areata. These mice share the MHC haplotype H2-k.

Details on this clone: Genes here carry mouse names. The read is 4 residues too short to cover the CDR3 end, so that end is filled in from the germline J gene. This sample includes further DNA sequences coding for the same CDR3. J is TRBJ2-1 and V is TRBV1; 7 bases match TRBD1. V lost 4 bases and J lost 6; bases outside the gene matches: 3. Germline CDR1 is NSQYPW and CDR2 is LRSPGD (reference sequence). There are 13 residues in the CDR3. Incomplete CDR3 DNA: TGCACCTGCAGTGGACAGGGAGGTGCT. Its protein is CTCSGQGGA. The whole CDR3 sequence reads CTCSGQGGAEQFF.

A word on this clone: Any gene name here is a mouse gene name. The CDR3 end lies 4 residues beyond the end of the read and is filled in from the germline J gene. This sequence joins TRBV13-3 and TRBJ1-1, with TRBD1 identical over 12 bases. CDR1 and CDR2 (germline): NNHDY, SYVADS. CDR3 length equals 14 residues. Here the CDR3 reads CASSHRDRGREVFF. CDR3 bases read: TGTGCCAGCAGTCACCGGGACAGGGGGCGA.

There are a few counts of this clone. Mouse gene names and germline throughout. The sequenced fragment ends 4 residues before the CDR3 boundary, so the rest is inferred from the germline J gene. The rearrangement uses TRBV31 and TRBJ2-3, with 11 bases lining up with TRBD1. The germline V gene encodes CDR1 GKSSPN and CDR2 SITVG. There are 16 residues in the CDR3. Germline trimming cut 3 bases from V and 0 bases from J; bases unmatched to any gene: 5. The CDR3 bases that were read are TGTGCCTGGAGCGGGACAGGGGGGACTAGTGCAGAA. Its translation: CAWSGTGGTSAE. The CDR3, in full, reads CAWSGTGGTSAETLYF. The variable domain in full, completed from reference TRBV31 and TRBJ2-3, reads AQTIHQWPVAEIKAVGSPLSLGCTIKGKSSPNLYWYWQATGGTLQQLFYSITVGQVESVVQLNLSASRPKDDQFILSTEKLLLSHSGFYLCAWSGTGGTSAETLYFGSGTRLTVL.

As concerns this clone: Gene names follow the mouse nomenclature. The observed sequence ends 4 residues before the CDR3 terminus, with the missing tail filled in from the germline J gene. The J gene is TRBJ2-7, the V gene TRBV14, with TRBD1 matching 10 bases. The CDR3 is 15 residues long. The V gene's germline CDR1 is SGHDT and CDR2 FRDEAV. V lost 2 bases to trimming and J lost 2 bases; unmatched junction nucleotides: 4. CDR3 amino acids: CASSFPGQGTYEQYF. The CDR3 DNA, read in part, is TGTGCCAGCAGTTTTCCGGGACAGGGGACCTAT.

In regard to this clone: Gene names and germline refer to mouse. CDR3 region: CASGGDSNNYAEQFF. The sequenced part of the CDR3 DNA is TGTGCCAGCGGTGGAGACAGTAATAACTATGCT. V and J are TRBV13-2 and TRBJ2-1; D is possibly TRBD1 (5 bases). The read halts 4 residues ahead of the CDR3 end, with the missing end drawn from the germline J gene. The germline V gene encodes CDR1 NNHNN and CDR2 SYGAGS (reference sequence). The V end lost 3 bases, the J end lost 0 bases, and 10 bases lay between the germline ends. CDR3 length equals 15 residues.

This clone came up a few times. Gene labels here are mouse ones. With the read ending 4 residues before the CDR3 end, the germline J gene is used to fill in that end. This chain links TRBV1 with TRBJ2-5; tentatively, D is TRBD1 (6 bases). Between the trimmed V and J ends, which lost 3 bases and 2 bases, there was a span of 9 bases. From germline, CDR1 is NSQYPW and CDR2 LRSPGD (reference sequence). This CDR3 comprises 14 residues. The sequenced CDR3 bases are TGCACCTGCAGTGCCGACAGGTTCCAAGAC. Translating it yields CTCSADRFQD. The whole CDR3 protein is CTCSADRFQDTQYF.

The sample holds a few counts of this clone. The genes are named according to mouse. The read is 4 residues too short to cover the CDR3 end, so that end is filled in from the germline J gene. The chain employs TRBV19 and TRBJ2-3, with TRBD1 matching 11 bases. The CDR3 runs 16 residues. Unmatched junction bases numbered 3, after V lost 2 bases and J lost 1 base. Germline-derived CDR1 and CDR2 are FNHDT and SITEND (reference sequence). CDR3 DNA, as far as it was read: TGTGCCAGCAGTATCCTGGGACAGGGGGGTGCAGAA. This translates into CASSILGQGGAE. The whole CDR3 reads CASSILGQGGAETLYF.